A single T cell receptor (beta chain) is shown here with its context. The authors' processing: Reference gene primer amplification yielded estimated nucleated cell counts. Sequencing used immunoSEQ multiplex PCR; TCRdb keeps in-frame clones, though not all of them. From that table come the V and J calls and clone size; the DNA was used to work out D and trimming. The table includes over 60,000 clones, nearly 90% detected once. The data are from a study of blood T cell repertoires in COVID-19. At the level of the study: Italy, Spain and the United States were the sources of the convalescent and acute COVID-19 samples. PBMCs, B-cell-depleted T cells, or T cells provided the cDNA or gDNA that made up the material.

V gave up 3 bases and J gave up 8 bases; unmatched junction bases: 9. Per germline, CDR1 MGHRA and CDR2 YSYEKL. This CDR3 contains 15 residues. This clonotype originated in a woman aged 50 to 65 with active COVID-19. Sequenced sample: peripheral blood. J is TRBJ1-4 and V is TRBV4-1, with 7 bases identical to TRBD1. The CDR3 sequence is CASSHTDRDEEKLFF. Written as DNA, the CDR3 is TGCGCCAGCAGCCACACCGACAGGGACGAAGAAAAACTGTTTTTT.